Sequencing of this T cell receptor (beta chain) was carried out in a study of post-analysis software for immune sequencing data (dated by TCRdb to the mid-2010s). Study-wide context: The recorded disease courses included relapsing-remitting, secondary progressive and progressive-relapsing multiple sclerosis, and some patients had no subtype annotation. The patient repertoires were set against 10 to 11 previously published healthy control repertoires from donors whose ages ranged from roughly 6 to 26 years. A subset of samples was prepared in parallel using single-end sample barcoding, then pooled and co-amplified after Illumina adapter ligation.

Study-wide conclusions, independent of this receptor: The control group was slightly older than the multiple sclerosis patient group. Compared with controls, multiple sclerosis patients had significantly lower normalized Chao1 diversity, a finding suggesting substantial peripheral T-cell clonal expansion. Direct clustering with F measure showed strong co-clustering of samples prepared in the same batch, prompting a batch-effect correction.

To demonstrate the VDJtools post-analysis software, TCR beta repertoires were profiled from the peripheral blood of 10 to 15 young patients with multiple sclerosis. The multiple sclerosis patients were children and adolescents between roughly 6 and 16 years of age. The method behind the library was PCR. TCRdb lists the instrument as Illumina HiSeq 2500. To reduce PCR and sequencing biases, unique molecular identifiers were incorporated into the TCR beta cDNA libraries. About 500,000 cDNA molecules were obtained for every 1 to 10 million input T cells, so each molecule roughly corresponded to one T cell. The patient libraries were prepared and sequenced with the same protocol used for the earlier healthy control dataset. Within a given batch, samples were prepared together, multiplexed and sequenced on the same HiSeq lane. Per the original workflow: Raw barcoded reads were processed with MIGEC, discarding single-read molecular identifier groups before consensus assembly and CDR3 extraction. VDJtools was used for post-analysis of the clonotype tables, and diversity was normalized by down-sampling every dataset to the size of the smallest sample. Repertoire overlap clustering matched CDR3 amino acid but not nucleotide sequences to correct batch-related cross-sample contamination. The public reads were run again by TCRdb, first through fastp at Q25 and then through MiXCR, and only productive beta chains were kept. Each record represents a unique CDR3 protein, reported with the most common genes and DNA among its rows. The V and J calls come from TCRdb's annotation, not from the publication. For this sample there are hundreds of thousands of distinct CDR3 sequences; just under 30% appear just once. 0.5% to 0.6% of the sample lies in the top ten.

A word on this clonotype: The clone's antigen remains unknown. Base-call qualities are not available, and no considerably larger clone is one nucleotide away.

The specimen was blood. The receptor was isolated from a girl between 10 and 17 years old with multiple sclerosis.

CDR3 sequence: CSAPLVSGRAYNEQFF. Here is the DNA: TGCAGTGCCCCTCTGGTTAGCGGGAGGGCCTACAATGAGCAGTTCTTC. The chain is assembled from TRBV20-1 and TRBJ2-1, with 11 bases in between that match TRBD2. Via the germline V gene (reference sequence), CDR1 is DFQATT and CDR2 SNEGSKA. The CDR3 goes from the cysteine to the phenylalanine over 16 residues. Here the CDR3 DNA is all that survives: 48 bases in frame from base 1. Trimming removed 6 bases from V and 2 bases from J; the gene matches leave 9 bases unexplained.